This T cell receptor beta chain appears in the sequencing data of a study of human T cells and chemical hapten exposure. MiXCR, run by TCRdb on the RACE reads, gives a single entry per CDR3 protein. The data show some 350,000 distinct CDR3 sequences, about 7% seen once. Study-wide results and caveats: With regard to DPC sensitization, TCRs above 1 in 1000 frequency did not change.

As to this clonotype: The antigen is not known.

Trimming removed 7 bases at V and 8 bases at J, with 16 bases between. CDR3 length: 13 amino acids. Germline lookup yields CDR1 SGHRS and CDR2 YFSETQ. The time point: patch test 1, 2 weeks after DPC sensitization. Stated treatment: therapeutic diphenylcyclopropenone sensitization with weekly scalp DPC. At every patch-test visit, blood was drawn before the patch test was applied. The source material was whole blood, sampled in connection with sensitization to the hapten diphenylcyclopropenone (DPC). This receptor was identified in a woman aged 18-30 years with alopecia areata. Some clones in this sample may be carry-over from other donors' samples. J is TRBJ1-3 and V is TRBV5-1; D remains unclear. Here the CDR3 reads CASRRFGKDTIYF. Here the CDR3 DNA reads TGCGCCAGCCGGCGTTTTGGGAAAGACACCATATATTTT.